Reported below is one T cell receptor (beta chain). No antigen is known for it. The CDR3 runs 13 residues. CDR1 is MNHEY, CDR2 SMNVEV, per germline (reference sequence). The junction had 4 bases not matched to a gene; V was cut back by 6 bases and J by 6 bases. This sample is drawn from a study of CD8 T cells in Susac syndrome. The study, taken as a whole, reports: The study conceded that relatively few individuals underwent its TCR sequencing and HLA analysis.

The RNA, about 0.5 to 1 ug, was put through reverse transcription using random hexamers. TCRdb reanalysed the immunoSEQ multiplex PCR reads using MiXCR and keeps one entry per CDR3 protein. The repertoire holds some 400,000 distinct CDR3 sequences, 85% to 90% seen once, with approximately 0.12% in the top ten. This TCR was recovered from a human donor with multiple sclerosis. The J gene is TRBJ1-4, the V gene TRBV27; 7 bases map to TRBD1. Sequenced sample: CD8+ T cells from PBMCs. Here the CDR3 reads CASRYRGDEKLFF. DNA of the CDR3: TGTGCCAGCAGGTACAGGGGTGATGAAAAACTGTTTTTT.